This passage covers 27 T cell receptor beta chains from one sample sequenced in a study of cytomegalovirus exposure and HLA in healthy donors. The table came from immunoSEQ multiplex PCR; TCRdb's copy has only in-frame clones and leaves some out. This sample has tens of thousands of clones, with approximately 96% found just once. Sequencing input: PBMCs. These receptors came from a man younger than 30 in good health and CMV-seropositive.

This chain connects TRBV7-3 to TRBJ2-2; D unclear. The V and J ends lost 4 bases and 4 bases respectively, with 10 bases between them. CDR3 size: 14 residues. The germline gives CDR1 SGHTA, CDR2 FQGTGA. CDR3 sequence reads: CASSSGVGTGELFF. CDR3 nucleotides: TGTGCCAGCAGCTCCGGAGTGGGCACCGGGGAGCTGTTTTTT.

The V call is TRBV9, the J call TRBJ1-2; maybe TRBD1 (5 bases). The CDR3 is 14 residues long. The V end was cut by 4 bases, the J end by 4 bases, with 14 bases between. Germline assignment: CDR1 SGDLS and CDR2 YYNGEE. The CDR3 sequence: CASSPGQSVYGYTF. CDR3 coding DNA: TGTGCCAGCAGCCCAGGGCAGTCTGTCTATGGCTACACCTTC.

This sequence joins TRBV7-6 and TRBJ2-1; weak D call: TRBD2 (6 bases). Per the germline V gene, CDR1 is SGHVS and CDR2 is FNYEAQ. V was shortened by 6 bases and J by 9 bases, with 18 bases between the two germline ends. This CDR3 region has 14 residues. In nucleotides, the CDR3 is TGTGCCAGCAGTCCCGGCCCCGCCGGGGGTGAGCAGTTCTTC. Translation gives CASSPGPAGGEQFF.

CDR3 DNA: TGTGCCAGCAGCTTAGGAGGGCAGGGGATTCAGTACTTC. Translation: CASSLGGQGIQYF. The chain has TRBV7-9 and TRBJ2-4; tentative D call: TRBD1 (6 bases). The V end lost 1 base, the J end lost 10 bases, and 11 bases lay between the germline ends. The germline V gene has CDR1 SEHNR and CDR2 FQNEAQ (reference sequence). CDR3 length: 13 residues.

This chain links TRBV30 with TRBJ1-2; TRBD1 matches 8 bases. CDR1 is GTSNPN and CDR2 is SVGIG in the germline V gene (reference sequence). With 3 bases clipped from V and 2 bases from J, the junction kept 5 bases outside the gene matches. This CDR3 comprises 14 residues. CDR3 protein: CAWRGRTGNYGYTF. The CDR3 coding sequence is TGTGCCTGGAGGGGGAGGACAGGGAACTATGGCTACACCTTC.

V is TRBV18 and J is TRBJ2-5; D is perhaps TRBD1 (6 bases). CDR3 length equals 16 residues. Germline V CDR1 and CDR2: KGHSH, LQKENI. V dropped 4 bases and J dropped 3 bases, with 18 bases sitting between them. CDR3 nucleotides: TGTGCCAGCTCACGGACCGACAGGACCTTCAAAGAGACCCAGTACTTC. It codes for CASSRTDRTFKETQYF.

The rearrangement links TRBV6-5 to TRBJ1-1; 8 bases align to TRBD1. Looked up from germline, CDR1 is MNHEY and CDR2 is SVGAGI. The CDR3 contains 15 residues. The V segment lost 5 bases and the J segment 1 base; nucleotides outside the gene matches: 6. This CDR3 reads CASSRTGFGNTEAFF. Written as DNA, the CDR3 is TGTGCCAGCAGTCGGACAGGGTTTGGGAACACTGAAGCTTTCTTT.

The chain carries TRBV13 and TRBJ2-1; 8 bases map to TRBD2. The V segment lost 5 bases and the J segment 8 bases; nucleotides outside the gene matches: 14. The CDR3 consists of 16 residues. Per the germline V gene, CDR1 is PRHDT and CDR2 is FYEKMQ (reference sequence). The CDR3 DNA follows: TGTGCCAGCAGCGAACGGGGGGGAGGGAGCAGGTATGAGCAGTTCTTC. It encodes CASSERGGGSRYEQFF.

This clone was picked up one time. The chain is built from TRBV6-6 and TRBJ2-1; D is unclear. CDR1 and CDR2 (germline): MNHNY, SVGAGI (reference sequence). The CDR3 is 14 residues long. Trimming cost V 7 bases and J 1 base, with 11 bases left between them. Here the CDR3 DNA reads TGTGCCAGCAACCCCGGCAGGTCCTACAATGAGCAGTTCTTC. Translated, it gives CASNPGRSYNEQFF.

This chain links TRBV6-1 with TRBJ2-1; TRBD2 aligns across 7 bases. V gave up 8 bases and J gave up 8 bases; unmatched junction bases: 12. The CDR3 contains 14 residues. CDR1 and CDR2 (germline): MNHNS, SASEGT. The CDR3, as DNA: TGTGCCAGCGAGGGGCTTACCCGGGGGGATGAGCAGTTCTTC. It is translated as CASEGLTRGDEQFF.

J is TRBJ2-7 and V is TRBV11-2, with D uncertain. The ends were cut back, 2 bases at V and 3 bases at J, with 5 bases in the middle. The CDR3 runs 12 residues. CDR1 is SGHAT and CDR2 is FQNNGV in the germline V gene. CDR3 bases: TGTGCCAGCAGCTTACTCCGCTACGAGCAGTACTTC. This encodes CASSLLRYEQYF. Supplemented by reference TRBV11-2 and TRBJ2-7, the full variable domain reads EAGVAQSPRYKIIEKRQSVAFWCNPISGHATLYWYQQILGQGPKLLIQFQNNGVVDDSQLPKDRFSAERLKGVDSTLKIQPAKLEDSAVYLCASSLLRYEQYFGPGTRLTVT.

The chain couples TRBV9 to TRBJ2-7, with 15 bases fitting TRBD2. The CDR3 covers 15 residues. V lost 4 bases to trimming and J lost 4 bases; unmatched junction nucleotides: 3. Germline CDR1 and CDR2: SGDLS and YYNGEE. The CDR3 region is CASSPGTSGRYEQYF. The CDR3, as DNA: TGTGCCAGCAGCCCCGGGACTAGCGGGAGGTACGAGCAGTACTTC.

The V call is TRBV11-2, the J call TRBJ2-7, with TRBD2 as a possible D gene (5 bases). CDR3 length equals 12 residues. The germline V gene has CDR1 SGHAT and CDR2 FQNNGV. V lost 4 bases and J lost 5, with 9 bases in between. The DNA for the CDR3 is TGTGCCAGCAGCTCAGCGGAGCACGAGCAGTACTTC. This translates into CASSSAEHEQYF.

CDR3 coding DNA: TGCGCCAGCAGCTTGGTCCGGGGATCGAACTATGGCTACACCTTC. Protein product: CASSLVRGSNYGYTF. The chain uses TRBV5-1 and TRBJ1-2, with D hard to call. The length of the CDR3 is 15 residues. The V gene lost 0 bases and the J gene lost 2 bases, with 11 bases spanning the gap. From germline, CDR1 is SGHRS and CDR2 YFSETQ. Full variable domain (remainder filled in from reference TRBV5-1 and TRBJ1-2): KAGVTQTPRYLIKTRGQQVTLSCSPISGHRSVSWYQQTPGQGLQFLFEYFSETQRNKGNFPGRFSGRQFSNSRSEMNVSTLELGDSALYLCASSLVRGSNYGYTFGSGTRLTVV.

This chain uses TRBV7-9 with TRBJ1-2, with D possibly matching TRBD1 (5 bases). The CDR3 is 14 amino acids. Germline CDR1 is SEHNR and CDR2 is FQNEAQ (reference sequence). Trimming cost V 6 bases and J 4 bases, with 15 bases left between them. DNA of the CDR3: TGTGCCAGCAGACCCAGGGTTACGGGCTATGGCTACACCTTC. Its translation is CASRPRVTGYGYTF.

The gene calls are TRBV10-3 and TRBJ2-7, with 14 bases identical to TRBD2. From germline, CDR1 is ENHRY and CDR2 SYGVKD. The CDR3 length is 17 residues. With 4 bases clipped from V and 3 bases from J, the junction kept 8 bases outside the gene matches. The CDR3: CAISGGTSGGHDYEQYF. In DNA, the CDR3 is TGTGCCATCAGTGGCGGGACTAGCGGGGGCCACGACTACGAGCAGTACTTC.

CDR3 nucleotides: TGTGCCAGCAGCGTAGCATTTTGGAACACTGAAGCTTTCTTT. It translates to CASSVAFWNTEAFF. The V and J genes are TRBV9 and TRBJ1-1; no reliable D call. Germline V gene data show CDR1 as SGDLS and CDR2 as YYNGEE. This CDR3 has 14 residues. Trimming took off 0 bases at V and 1 base at J, with 7 bases between the two ends.

The chain links TRBV5-1 to TRBJ1-1, with D possibly matching TRBD1 (5 bases). This CDR3 contains 14 residues. The V gene lost 4 bases and the J gene lost 4 bases, with 14 bases spanning the gap. The germline V gene encodes CDR1 SGHRS and CDR2 YFSETQ. CDR3: CASSAGTGGTEAFF. CDR3 nucleotides: TGCGCCAGCAGCGCAGGGACGGGGGGCACTGAAGCTTTCTTT.

V gene TRBV28 combines with J gene TRBJ1-3; 7 bases are shared with TRBD1. The CDR3 is made up of 15 amino acids. Trimming removed 6 bases from V and 0 bases from J; junction bases left unmatched: 5. Germline V gives CDR1 MDHEN, CDR2 SYDVKM. CDR3 protein: CASRDRISSGNTIYF. The DNA of the CDR3 is TGTGCCAGCAGGGACAGGATAAGCTCTGGAAACACCATATATTTT.

This clone was seen only once. The V call is TRBV5-1, the J call TRBJ2-3; D not resolved. Trimming took 5 bases from V and 3 from J, leaving 7 bases between them. CDR1 SGHRS and CDR2 YFSETQ come from the germline V gene. The CDR3 totals 12 residues. CDR3 sequence: CASRPGTDTQYF. CDR3 in DNA: TGCGCCAGCAGACCAGGAACAGATACGCAGTATTTT.

V usage is TRBV4-1 and J usage is TRBJ1-4; no clear D. Trimming cost V 1 base and J 5 bases, with 14 bases left between them. The CDR3 length is 16 residues. Per the germline V gene, CDR1 is MGHRA and CDR2 is YSYEKL. The chain's CDR3 is CASSQGYGGINEKLFF. CDR3 nucleotide sequence: TGCGCCAGCAGCCAAGGGTACGGCGGAATAAATGAAAAACTGTTTTTT.

The genes are TRBV5-5 and TRBJ2-2; D is unclear. The CDR3 has 14 residues. With 5 bases removed from V and 5 bases from J, the gap between germline ends came to 13 bases. The germline gives CDR1 SGHKS, CDR2 YYEKEE (reference sequence). DNA of the CDR3: TGTGCCAGCAGTCTGACTGGTCAGACCGGGGAGCTGTTTTTT. This gives the protein CASSLTGQTGELFF.

J is TRBJ2-2 and V is TRBV5-1; 11 bases line up with TRBD2. This CDR3 is built from 16 residues. The V gene end was trimmed by 6 bases and the J gene end by 4 bases; junction bases not matched to a gene: 8. The germline V gene encodes CDR1 SGHRS and CDR2 YFSETQ. This chain's CDR3 is CASNNPGTSGTGELFF. CDR3 nucleotide sequence: TGCGCCAGCAACAATCCCGGGACTAGCGGCACCGGGGAGCTGTTTTTT.

The CDR3 region is CASSFGTPPDTQYF. The CDR3 bases are TGTGCCAGCAGCTTCGGGACACCCCCCGATACGCAGTATTTT. The V gene is TRBV7-6, the J gene TRBJ2-3, with D possibly matching TRBD1 (6 bases). From germline, CDR1 is SGHVS and CDR2 FNYEAQ. The CDR3 has 14 residues. V lost 3 bases, J lost 6 bases, and 13 bases lay in between.

The rearrangement links TRBV29-1 to TRBJ2-3; D perhaps matches TRBD1 (6 bases). This CDR3 contains 13 residues. Per the germline V gene, CDR1 is SQVTM and CDR2 is ANQGSEA. CDR3 residues: CSVAGDPTDTQYF. The CDR3 coding sequence is TGCAGTGTCGCAGGGGACCCCACAGATACGCAGTATTTT.

This clone was picked up one time. The rearrangement links TRBV18 to TRBJ2-3; D gene ambiguous. There are 16 residues in the CDR3. From germline, CDR1 is KGHSH and CDR2 LQKENI. Trimming pared 3 bases from V and 0 bases from J, leaving 13 bases between. The CDR3 loop reads CASSPASRFSTDTQYF. The CDR3 region has the DNA TGTGCCAGCTCACCGGCTAGTCGCTTTAGCACAGATACGCAGTATTTT.

The gene calls are TRBV18 and TRBJ1-1, with no clear D. Germline CDR1 is KGHSH and CDR2 is LQKENI. The CDR3 has 15 amino acids. V was clipped by 4 bases and J by 1 base, with 13 bases between them. This CDR3 reads CASSRFEAENTEAFF. CDR3 coding DNA: TGTGCCAGCTCACGATTCGAGGCGGAGAACACTGAAGCTTTCTTT.